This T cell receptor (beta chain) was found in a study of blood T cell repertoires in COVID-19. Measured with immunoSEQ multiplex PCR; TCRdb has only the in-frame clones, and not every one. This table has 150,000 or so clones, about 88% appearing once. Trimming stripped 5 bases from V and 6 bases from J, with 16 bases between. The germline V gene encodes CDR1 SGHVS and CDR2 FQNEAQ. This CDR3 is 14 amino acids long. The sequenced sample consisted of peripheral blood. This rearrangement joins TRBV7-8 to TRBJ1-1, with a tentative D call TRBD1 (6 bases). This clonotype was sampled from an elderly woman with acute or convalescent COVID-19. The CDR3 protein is CASSQRWGGAEAFF. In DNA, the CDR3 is TGTGCCAGCAGCCAACGCTGGGGGGGCGCTGAAGCTTTCTTT. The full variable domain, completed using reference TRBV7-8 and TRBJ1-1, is GAGVSQSPRYKVAKRGQDVALRCDPISGHVSLFWYQQALGQGPEFLTYFQNEAQLDKSGLPSDRFFAERPEGSVSTLKIQRTQQEDSAVYLCASSQRWGGAEAFFGQGTRLTVV.